This T cell receptor (beta chain) was sequenced during a study of regulatory T cells in long-lasting Graves disease (dated by TCRdb to 2020 to 2022). Background on the whole study: Antithyroid drugs had been taken for less than 3 months by newly diagnosed Graves' disease patients. Patients with persistent Graves' disease were compared with patients with newly diagnosed Graves' disease using TCR sequencing and RNA sequencing of peripheral blood. The study was conducted in China and was registered as a clinical trial. A total of some 35 samples underwent TCR sequencing, from some 13 patients with persistent Graves' disease and 20 patients with newly diagnosed Graves' disease. Study-level results and caveats: Peripheral blood alone was examined, since thyroid tissue, which constituted the primary lesion, could not be accessed. Persistent Graves' disease patients showed lower TCR Shannon entropy and fewer highly expanded clones than newly diagnosed patients, suggesting clonal expansion. Preferential use of TRBV28, TRBJ1-2 and TRBJ2-5 was observed in persistent disease, whereas TRBV20-1 and TRBJ2-1 were favored in newly diagnosed disease. Persistent patients shared more public clonotypes among themselves (2,741) than newly diagnosed patients did (more than 950). The small sample size was acknowledged by the authors as a limitation that may reduce accuracy. Only the TCR beta chain was sequenced and analyzed.

At least ten counts were recorded for this clonotype. Its antigen is not yet known. No base quality information exists; no much larger clone differs at one position. From the cysteine through the phenylalanine, the CDR3 covers 14 amino acids. Just the 42-base CDR3 DNA is kept, in frame starting at base 1. CDR1 and CDR2 are drawn from the germline V gene (reference sequence): LGHDT, YNNKEL. Clipping removes 2 bases from V and 3 bases from J, with 4 as the unmatched junction base count. Per the publication, the time point label means: newly diagnosed GD, antithyroid drugs for less than 3 months. RNA was extracted from PBMCs in TRIzol for both TCR sequencing and RNA sequencing. The diagnosis of Graves' disease was made according to American Thyroid Association guidelines. Recruitment of patients was carried out at an endocrinology department in Xi'an, China. Each patient gave approximately 9 milliliters of peripheral blood, collected in an EDTA anticoagulant tube. Ficoll Paque Plus density gradient separation was used to isolate PBMCs, and no additional T cell sorting was done. An Agilent 2100 Bioanalyzer and agarose gel were used to assess RNA quality, and a NanoDrop 2000 was used to measure RNA concentration.

Library preparation used multiplex PCR. Sequencing was performed on an Illumina HiSeq 4000. CDR3 regions were amplified by Arm-PCR with iRepertoire HTBI primers to construct TCR beta libraries. Before sequencing, the PCR products underwent gel purification. The authors' pipeline ran thus. Gene usage analysis of CDR3 amino acid clonotypes relied on the approximately 62 TRBV and around 14 TRBJ segments identified across samples. Filtered high-quality paired reads were merged into contigs using COPE and FqMerger. Contigs were aligned with BLAST to IMGT TRBV, TRBD and TRBJ reference genes, and CDR3 was defined per IMGT. Clonotypes above 0.1% frequency were classified as highly expanded clones. Repertoire diversity was measured by Shannon entropy, and V-J evenness by the Gini coefficient. A clonotype found in more than one individual was treated as public. The public reads were quality trimmed at Q25 with fastp and then assembled into clones with MiXCR by TCRdb, keeping productive beta chains. Rows with one shared CDR3 protein collapse into an entry with the most common genes and DNA. None of the V and J calls come from the authors' own analysis; TCRdb made them. Present in this sample are approximately 210,000 distinct CDR3 sequences, 18% of which were seen just once. The biggest ten clones account for roughly 23% of the sample.

The receptor chain draws on TRBV3-1 and TRBJ2-7; 7 middle bases align to TRBD2. Sample: peripheral blood mononuclear cells (PBMCs), taken at new diagnosis, from a patient treated with antithyroid drugs. This receptor was obtained from a female donor with Graves disease. CDR3 loop: CASSQLGGSYEQYF. Read as DNA, the sequence is TGTGCCAGCAGCCAACTGGGGGGGAGCTACGAGCAGTACTTC.